This TCR beta chain was profiled in a study of Ad26.COV2.S vaccination and SARS-CoV-2 variants. General study findings and limits: After vaccination, reports described spike-specific CD8+ and CD4+ T cell responses as showing substantial breadth. Quantification of TCR breadth and depth may have yielded underestimates of total T cell responses. Placebo recipients had lower spike-specific TCR breadth than vaccine recipients.

As to treatment: about 20 received Ad26.COV2.S at low or high dose, single or two shots; roughly five received placebo; per-sample allocation not given. Sample collection was performed on day 63 after the first vaccine or placebo injection. Wuhan-strain SARS-CoV-2 spike was expressed by the Ad26 vector that made up the vaccine. Notes on this clone: No antigen is known for it.

The data were produced by immunoSEQ multiplex PCR, yet TCRdb's version contains in-frame clones alone and is incomplete. Here the sample spans fewer than 400,000 clones, around four fifths being singletons. Germline V gene lookup returns CDR1 LGHDT and CDR2 YNNKEL (reference sequence). V lost 0 bases, J lost 7 bases, and 1 base lay in between. The CDR3 has 10 amino acids. This receptor was taken from a person between 18 and 60 years old who received the Ad26.COV2.S COVID-19 vaccine or a placebo. Specimen: peripheral blood, collected in a trial of Ad26.COV2.S vaccine versus placebo. V gene TRBV3-1 (or the pseudogene TRBV3-2) combines with J gene TRBJ2-7; D not resolved. CDR3 coding DNA: TGTGCCAGCAGCCAAGAAGAGCAGTACTTC. It translates to CASSQEEQYF.